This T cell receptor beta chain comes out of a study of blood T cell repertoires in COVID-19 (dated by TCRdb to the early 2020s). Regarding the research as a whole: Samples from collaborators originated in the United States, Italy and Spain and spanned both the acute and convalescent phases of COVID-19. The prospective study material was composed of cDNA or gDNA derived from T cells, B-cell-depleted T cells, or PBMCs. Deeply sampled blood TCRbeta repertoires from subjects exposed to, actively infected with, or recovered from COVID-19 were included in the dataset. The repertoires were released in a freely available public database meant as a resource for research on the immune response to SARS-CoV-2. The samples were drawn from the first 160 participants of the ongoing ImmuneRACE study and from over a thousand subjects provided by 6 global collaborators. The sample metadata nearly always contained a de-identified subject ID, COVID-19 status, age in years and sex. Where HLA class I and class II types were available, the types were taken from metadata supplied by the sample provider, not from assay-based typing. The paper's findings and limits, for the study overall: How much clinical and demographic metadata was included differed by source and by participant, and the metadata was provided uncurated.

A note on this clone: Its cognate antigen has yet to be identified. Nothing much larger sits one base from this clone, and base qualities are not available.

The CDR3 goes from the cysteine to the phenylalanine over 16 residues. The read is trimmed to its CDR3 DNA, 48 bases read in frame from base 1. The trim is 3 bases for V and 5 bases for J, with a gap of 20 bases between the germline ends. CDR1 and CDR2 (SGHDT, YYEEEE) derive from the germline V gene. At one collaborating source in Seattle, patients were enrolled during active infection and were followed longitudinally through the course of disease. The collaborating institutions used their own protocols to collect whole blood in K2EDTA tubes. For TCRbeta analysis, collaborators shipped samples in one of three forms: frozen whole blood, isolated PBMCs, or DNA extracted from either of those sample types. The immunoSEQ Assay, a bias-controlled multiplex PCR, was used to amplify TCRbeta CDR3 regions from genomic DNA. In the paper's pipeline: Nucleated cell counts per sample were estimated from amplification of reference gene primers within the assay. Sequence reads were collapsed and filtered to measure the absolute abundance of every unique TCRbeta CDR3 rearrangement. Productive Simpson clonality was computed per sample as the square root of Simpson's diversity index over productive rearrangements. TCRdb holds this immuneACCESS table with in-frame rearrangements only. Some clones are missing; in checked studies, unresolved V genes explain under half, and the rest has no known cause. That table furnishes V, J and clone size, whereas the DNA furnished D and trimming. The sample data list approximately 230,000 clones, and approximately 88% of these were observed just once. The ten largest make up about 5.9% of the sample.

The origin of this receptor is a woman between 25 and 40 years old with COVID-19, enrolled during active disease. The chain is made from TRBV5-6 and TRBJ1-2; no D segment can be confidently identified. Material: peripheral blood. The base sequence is TGTGCCAGCAGCTGGGGTACACTAGGCGCTAGTTATGGCTACACCTTC. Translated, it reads CASSWGTLGASYGYTF.